This T cell receptor beta chain was found in a study of spatial heterogeneity in lung cancer. The study's findings and limits: Ubiquitous expanded tumor TCRs showed up in blood more at resection than follow-up.

On each TCR cDNA molecule, a unique molecular identifier was present. TCRdb ran MiXCR on the 5' RACE reads and lists one entry per CDR3 protein. The sample has some 55,000 distinct CDR3 sequences; nearly 6.5% are singletons. As for time point: sample taken at primary tumor resection. Whole RNA, which was extracted from tumor, nontumor lung tissue or frozen PBMC, was sequenced without any cell sorting. This clonotype has more than one count but fewer than ten. What it binds is unknown. V trimming: 0 bases; J trimming: 1 base; junction bases outside the gene matches: 2. CDR3 length equals 18 residues. The V gene's germline CDR1 is SGHTA and CDR2 FQGTGA.

The chain employs TRBV7-3 and TRBJ2-3, with TRBD2 matching over 15 bases. The source was PBMCs, collected at surgery. The TCR sequence derives from a female donor with early-stage non-small cell lung cancer. The CDR3 loop reads CASSLTGLAGGGTDTQYF. CDR3 DNA: TGTGCCAGCAGCTTAACGGGACTAGCGGGGGGCGGCACAGATACGCAGTATTTT.